These 29 T cell receptor beta chains originate from one sample sequenced in a study of T cell responses to AZD1222 COVID-19 vaccine. Sequencing used immunoSEQ multiplex PCR; TCRdb keeps in-frame clones, though not all of them. The repertoire includes about 130,000 clones, about 87% of them detected once, and more than 5.5% sits in the top ten. The sequenced sample was peripheral blood, obtained on day 0 of AZD1222 vaccination. The receptors originated from an adult in good health.

This clone was detected a few times. The chain has TRBV27 and TRBJ2-1, with D perhaps TRBD2 (7 bases). CDR1 MNHEY and CDR2 SMNVEV come from the germline V gene (reference sequence). This CDR3 has 15 amino acids. The V end was cut by 6 bases, the J end by 6 bases, with 18 bases between. As DNA, the CDR3 is TGTGCCAGCAGCGCAGGGGTGAGCGGGATCAATGAGCAGTTCTTC. Its translation is CASSAGVSGINEQFF.

This clone was recorded a few times. The V call is TRBV7-9, the J call TRBJ2-3, with 9 bases aligning to TRBD2. The V segment lost 5 bases and the J segment 2 bases; nucleotides outside the gene matches: 8. The CDR3 runs to 16 residues. Per the germline V gene, CDR1 is SEHNR and CDR2 is FQNEAQ (reference sequence). In DNA form, the CDR3 reads TGTGCCAGCAGCCTGACTAGCGGAGGGGTCACAGATACGCAGTATTTT. It translates to CASSLTSGGVTDTQYF.

The V call is TRBV25-1, the J call TRBJ2-7, with TRBD1 matching over 8 bases. CDR1 is MGHDK, CDR2 SYGVNS, per germline. The CDR3 has 13 amino acids. J was trimmed by 2 bases and V by 7 bases; bases with no gene match: 4. The CDR3 nucleotides are TGTGCCAGCACCGGGACAGGACCCTACGAGCAGTACTTC. The encoded protein is CASTGTGPYEQYF.

This clone was recorded only once. The V gene is TRBV11-2, the J gene TRBJ2-7, with D possibly TRBD1 on 6 matching bases. The ends were cut back, 7 bases at V and 3 bases at J, with 16 bases in the middle. The CDR3 is 14 amino acids. Germline V gives CDR1 SGHAT, CDR2 FQNNGV. The chain's CDR3 is CASNPTGTHYEQYF. CDR3 sequence (DNA): TGTGCCAGCAACCCTACAGGGACCCACTACGAGCAGTACTTC.

The chain has TRBV6-5 and TRBJ1-3; D remains unclear. Between the trimmed V and J ends, which lost 6 bases and 2 bases, there was a span of 11 bases. The CDR3 is made up of 14 amino acids. Germline values: CDR1 MNHEY, CDR2 SVGAGI. CDR3 bases: TGTGCCAGCAGAAACCATGGGGCTGGAAACACCATATATTTT. Translated, it gives CASRNHGAGNTIYF.

The V and J genes are TRBV6-5 and TRBJ2-1, with a weak D call TRBD2 (5 bases). V was pared by 3 bases and J by 5 bases, with 14 bases between. Germline V gives CDR1 MNHEY, CDR2 SVGAGI. The CDR3 is 15 residues long. CDR3 sequence reads: CASSYWTGVHNEQFF. The DNA for the CDR3 is TGTGCCAGCAGTTATTGGACCGGGGTCCACAATGAGCAGTTCTTC.

The chain carries TRBV15 and TRBJ2-3, with TRBD2 identical over 9 bases. The length of the CDR3 is 18 residues. The germline CDR1 and CDR2 sequences are LNHNV and YYDKDF (reference sequence). Losses at the gene ends were 1 base for V and 3 bases for J; bases not matched to a gene: 11. The CDR3 sequence is CATSRVYEFSGGTDTQYF. As DNA, the CDR3 is TGTGCCACCAGCAGAGTGTACGAGTTTAGCGGGGGAACAGATACGCAGTATTTT.

This clone was detected only once. This sequence joins TRBV9 and TRBJ2-5, with TRBD1 identical over 11 bases. This CDR3 contains 17 residues. V shed 0 bases, J shed 6 bases, and the junction held 10 bases outside the gene matches. Germline CDR1 and CDR2: SGDLS and YYNGEE. CDR3 sequence (DNA): TGTGCCAGCAGCGTAGGTGGTCGCGGGACAGGGGGAAAGACCCAGTACTTC. Its translation: CASSVGGRGTGGKTQYF.

The chain employs TRBV3-1 (or the pseudogene TRBV3-2) and TRBJ1-1, with TRBD1 matching over 11 bases. CDR3 length equals 14 residues. Per germline, CDR1 LGHDT and CDR2 YNNKEL (reference sequence). The J segment lost 4 bases and the V segment lost 4 bases, leaving 2 bases of the junction unmatched. The CDR3 spells CASSRGQGGTEAFF. The DNA of the CDR3 is TGTGCCAGCAGCCGGGGACAGGGGGGCACTGAAGCTTTCTTT.

The rearrangement uses TRBV27 and TRBJ2-2; D is undetermined. With 3 bases removed from V and 2 bases from J, the gap between germline ends came to 4 bases. Per germline, CDR1 MNHEY and CDR2 SMNVEV (reference sequence). The length of the CDR3 is 13 residues. The chain's CDR3 is CASSFANTGELFF. For the CDR3, the DNA is TGTGCCAGCAGTTTCGCCAACACCGGGGAGCTGTTTTTT.

The rearrangement links TRBV14 to TRBJ2-1; 8 nucleotides agree with TRBD1. CDR3 length: 16 residues. CDR1 is SGHDN, CDR2 FVKESK, per germline. Trimming cost V 4 bases and J 2 bases; bases outside gene matches: 7. CDR3 sequence reads: CASSPMAGGPYNEQFF. DNA of the CDR3: TGTGCCAGCAGCCCGATGGCAGGGGGCCCCTACAATGAGCAGTTCTTC. The full variable domain, completed using reference TRBV14 and TRBJ2-1, is EAGVTQFPSHSVIEKGQTVTLRCDPISGHDNLYWYRRVMGKEIKFLLHFVKESKQDESGMPNNRFLAERTGGTYSTLKVQPAELEDSGVYFCASSPMAGGPYNEQFFGPGTRLTVL.

In the case of this clone: This specimen includes other DNA sequences encoding the same CDR3. The rearrangement uses TRBV7-2 and TRBJ2-5, with 9 bases fitting TRBD1. The CDR3 extends over 15 amino acids. The V segment lost 1 base and the J segment 5 bases; nucleotides outside the gene matches: 5. Germline assignment: CDR1 SGHTA and CDR2 FQGNSA. The CDR3 reads CASSLGTGGWETQYF. CDR3 DNA: TGTGCCAGCAGCTTAGGTACAGGGGGCTGGGAGACCCAGTACTTC.

The CDR3 nucleotides read TGTGCCAGCTCACCGGCCGGGACTAGCGGGGGATCCTACGAGCAGTACTTC. The encoded protein is CASSPAGTSGGSYEQYF. The chain combines TRBV18 with TRBJ2-7, with 14 bases identical to TRBD2. The CDR3 contains 17 residues. Trimming took 3 bases from V and 1 from J; bases not matched to a gene: 5. CDR1 and CDR2 (germline): KGHSH, LQKENI.

CDR3 DNA sequence: TGTGCCAGCAGCCAAGATCGGCAGGGAGTAGATACGCAGTATTTT. Encoded protein: CASSQDRQGVDTQYF. The rearrangement joins TRBV4-2 to TRBJ2-3; D may correspond to TRBD1 or TRBD2 (5 bases each). Deletions cut 0 bases from V and 5 bases from J, with 12 bases between. The CDR3 has 15 residues. CDR1 and CDR2 (germline): LGHNA, YNFKEQ.

V is TRBV4-3 and J is TRBJ1-5, with D maybe TRBD1 (6 bases). Trimming pared 2 bases from V and 9 bases from J, leaving 11 bases between. From germline, CDR1 is LGHNA and CDR2 YSLEER. This CDR3 comprises 13 residues. The CDR3 spells CASSQREGGPQHF. The DNA for the CDR3 is TGCGCCAGCAGCCAAAGGGAGGGGGGGCCCCAGCATTTT.

V usage is TRBV10-3 and J usage is TRBJ1-3; tentative D call: TRBD1 (5 bases). The CDR3 has 14 residues. V shed 10 bases and J shed 0 bases, with 13 bases lying between them. CDR1 is ENHRY and CDR2 is SYGVKD in the germline V gene. CDR3 protein: CASRQISSGNTIYF. The CDR3 DNA reads TGTGCCAGCCGACAGATCAGCTCTGGAAACACCATATATTTT.

The chain is built from TRBV29-1 and TRBJ2-7; 10 positions match TRBD2. CDR3 length: 15 amino acids. J lost 6 bases, V lost 5 bases, and 13 bases had no gene match. Germline assignment: CDR1 SQVTM and CDR2 ANQGSEA. CDR3 loop: CSVTQTSGVRGEQYF. The DNA of the CDR3 is TGCAGCGTTACCCAAACTAGCGGGGTTAGGGGCGAGCAGTACTTC.

The chain combines TRBV6-2 or TRBV6-3 with TRBJ2-7; TRBD1 is a possible D gene (5 bases). Trimming removed 0 bases from V and 4 bases from J, with 19 bases in between. CDR3 length: 17 residues. Germline-derived CDR1 and CDR2 are MNHEY and SVGEGT. CDR3: CASSYSIADRPYYEQYF. CDR3 DNA: TGTGCCAGCAGTTACTCCATTGCCGACAGACCTTATTACGAGCAGTACTTC.

Only one count was recorded for this clone. The chain uses TRBV4-1 and TRBJ2-3, with D possibly being TRBD2 (7 bases). The V end lost 3 bases, the J end lost 8 bases, and 21 bases lay between the germline ends. This CDR3 is 16 amino acids long. The germline V gene encodes CDR1 MGHRA and CDR2 YSYEKL. Here the CDR3 DNA reads TGCGCCAGCAGCCAGTCCTCCCTAGCGGAGGGGGGTACGCAGTATTTT. This gives the protein CASSQSSLAEGGTQYF.

The chain carries TRBV12-5 and TRBJ2-2; the match to TRBD2 covers 8 bases. V shed 0 bases and J 5 bases; nucleotides not matched to a gene: 2. Germline V lookup: CDR1 LGHNT, CDR2 FRNRAP. CDR3 length equals 15 residues. The CDR3 bases are TGTGCTAGTGGTTTGGTAGCGGGGGTTACCGGGGAGCTGTTTTTT. This gives the protein CASGLVAGVTGELFF.

The V call is TRBV5-1, the J call TRBJ1-4; 7 nucleotides align to TRBD1. Germline-derived CDR1 and CDR2 are SGHRS and YFSETQ. CDR3 size: 15 residues. V gave up 4 bases and J gave up 4 bases; unmatched junction bases: 7. CDR3 loop: CASSLWTGGNEKLFF. For the CDR3, the DNA is TGCGCCAGCAGCCTCTGGACAGGAGGTAATGAAAAACTGTTTTTT.

In this sample, this clone turned up once. The V call is TRBV11-2, the J call TRBJ2-1; TRBD2 matches 7 bases. The CDR3 sequence is 14 residues long. The trim removed 5 bases at V and 8 bases at J, leaving 9 bases unmatched. Germline V gene lookup returns CDR1 SGHAT and CDR2 FQNNGV. The CDR3 region is CASSTRPSGDEQFF. The DNA of the CDR3 is TGTGCCAGCAGCACTCGCCCCAGCGGGGATGAGCAGTTCTTC.

The J gene is TRBJ2-1, the V gene TRBV7-2; maybe TRBD1 (6 bases). Germline V lookup: CDR1 SGHTA, CDR2 FQGNSA. The V and J ends lost 0 bases and 7 bases respectively, with 7 bases between them. The CDR3 is 13 residues long. CDR3 nucleotide sequence: TGTGCCAGCAGCTTAGCGAGGGGGAATGAGCAGTTCTTC. Translating it yields CASSLARGNEQFF.

The chain has TRBV7-8 and TRBJ1-1; TRBD1 might be the D (5 bases). The V and J ends lost 1 base and 1 base respectively, with 7 bases between them. Looked up from germline, CDR1 is SGHVS and CDR2 is FQNEAQ. The CDR3 covers 14 residues. CDR3 sequence reads: CASSLDGGNTEAFF. CDR3 nucleotides: TGTGCCAGCAGCTTAGATGGGGGGAACACTGAAGCTTTCTTT.

This clone was seen a single time. The V call is TRBV30, the J call TRBJ2-2; possibly TRBD2 for D (6 bases). V was cut by 5 bases and J by 3 bases, with 13 bases left in between. Germline assignment: CDR1 GTSNPN and CDR2 SVGIG (reference sequence). The CDR3 has 14 residues. The CDR3 nucleotides are TGTGCCTGGTCCCTGGGACTCCACACCGGGGAGCTGTTTTTT. Translation gives CAWSLGLHTGELFF.

This clone was picked up a small number of times. The chain employs TRBV6-4 and TRBJ1-1; tentatively, D is TRBD1 (6 bases). Between the trimmed V and J ends, which lost 2 bases and 5 bases, there was a span of 15 bases. The CDR3 loop spans 15 amino acids. The germline CDR1 and CDR2 sequences are MRHNA and SNTAGT. Written as DNA, the CDR3 is TGTGCCAGCAGTGACGGGGCAGGGGAATCGACTGAAGCTTTCTTT. It encodes CASSDGAGESTEAFF.

The count of this clone is one. This CDR3 is CASSLAGDHRNQPQHF. CDR3 nucleotide sequence: TGTGCCAGCAGCTTGGCGGGGGACCATCGCAATCAGCCCCAGCATTTT. The V gene is TRBV5-6, the J gene TRBJ1-5, with a tentative D call TRBD1 (5 bases). Germline CDR1 is SGHDT and CDR2 is YYEEEE. The CDR3 is 16 residues long. V lost 0 bases and J 2 bases, leaving 12 bases between the germline ends. Together with reference TRBV5-6 and TRBJ1-5, the CDR3 gives the full variable domain: DAGVTQSPTHLIKTRGQQVTLRCSPKSGHDTVSWYQQALGQGPQFIFQYYEEEERQRGNFPDRFSGHQFPNYSSELNVNALLLGDSALYLCASSLAGDHRNQPQHFGDGTRLSIL.

The V gene is TRBV11-3, the J gene TRBJ2-3; D is perhaps TRBD1 (5 bases). The CDR3 extends over 16 amino acids. The V end lost 4 bases, the J end lost 2 bases, and 16 bases lay between the germline ends. Per the germline V gene, CDR1 is SGHNT and CDR2 is YENEEA. This CDR3 reads CASSSQDLLHTDTQYF. The CDR3 DNA sequence: TGTGCCAGCAGCTCACAGGACCTCCTACACACAGATACGCAGTATTTT.

This chain connects TRBV11-3 to TRBJ1-3; 11 nucleotides match TRBD1. The ends lost 5 bases at V and 4 bases at J; junction bases unmatched: 1. There are 14 residues in the CDR3. CDR1 and CDR2 (germline): SGHNT, YENEEA. The CDR3 DNA reads as TGTGCCAGCAGCCGGACAGGGGGCGGAAACACCATATATTTT. This sequence encodes CASSRTGGGNTIYF.